The rows below give T cell receptor beta chains drawn from one sample of a study of early stage breast cancer tumors. Profiled with immunoSEQ multiplex PCR; TCRdb holds only in-frame clones, not every one. The sample records 14,000 or so clones, over 60% being singletons. The sequenced material came from normal breast tissue next to the tumor. The receptors were sampled from a person aged 45-60 years with breast cancer. CDR3s include the opening cysteine and the closing phenylalanine or tryptophan. D genes are given only for firm matches. Some rows mark clone size as missing; the rest say once, few, many or name a class of expanded clone.

TGCGCCAGCAGTGACAGGGTTACAGATACGCAGTATTTT,CASSDRVTDTQYF,TRBJ2-3,-,-,TRBV10-1
TGTGCCAGCAGCTTGTCCGGGGGGCTCCAAGAGACCCAGTACTTC,CASSLSGGLQETQYF,TRBJ2-5,-,-,TRBV7-8
TGTGCCAGCAGTTCCAGAGGGCCTTGGGCACCTAGCACAGATACGCAGTATTTT,CASSSRGPWAPSTDTQYF,TRBJ2-3,few,-,TRBV27
TGTGCCAGCAGTTACTCGATCGGCGGGGGCGTCACTGAAGCTTTCTTT,CASSYSIGGGVTEAFF,TRBJ1-1,-,-,TRBV6-6
TGTGCCACCAGCAGAGGGGCGGGAATGAACACTGAAGCTTTCTTT,CATSRGAGMNTEAFF,TRBJ1-1,-,-,TRBV15
TGTGCCAGCAGCCAAGATCCATCGGGGACATTCTACGAGCAGTACTTC,CASSQDPSGTFYEQYF,TRBJ2-7,once,-,TRBV4-2
TGTGCCAGCAGGGCCGAGGTCTTCGGGGAGACCCAGTACTTC,CASRAEVFGETQYF,TRBJ2-5,once,-,TRBV5-4
TGTGCCATCAAGAACGGACTAGCGGGAGGCTACGAGCAGTACTTC,CAIKNGLAGGYEQYF,TRBJ2-7,-,TRBD2,TRBV10-3
TGTGCCAGCAGCGCCTTAGGACTTTCTGACGAGCAGTACTTC,CASSALGLSDEQYF,TRBJ2-7,-,-,TRBV6-1
TGCGCCAGCAGCCAAGTTTTGGGACTAACCGGGGAGCTGTTTTTT,CASSQVLGLTGELFF,TRBJ2-2,-,TRBD2,TRBV4-3
TGTGCCAGCTCAAACCAAGAGACCCAGTACTTC,CASSNQETQYF,TRBJ2-5,-,-,TRBV18
TGTGCCAGCAGCTTTCGTTGGGAGGGCTACACCTTC,CASSFRWEGYTF,TRBJ1-2,-,-,TRBV5-6
TGCGCCAGCAGCTTGGTTCAGGGCCCGGTCACAGATACGCAGTATTTT,CASSLVQGPVTDTQYF,TRBJ2-3,-,-,TRBV5-1
TGCGCCAGCAGCTTACTAGCGGGGGGACAAGAGACCCAGTACTTC,CASSLLAGGQETQYF,TRBJ2-5,-,TRBD2,TRBV5-1
TGTGCCAGCAGTACACGACAGGGCAATCAGCCCCAGCATTTT,CASSTRQGNQPQHF,TRBJ1-5,-,-,TRBV27
TGTGCCAGCAGTACCAGTGTGACTGAAGCTTTCTTT,CASSTSVTEAFF,TRBJ1-1,-,-,TRBV28
TGCGCCAGCAGCTTAACTAGCGGGTTCACAGATACGCAGTATTTT,CASSLTSGFTDTQYF,TRBJ2-3,once,TRBD2,TRBV5-1
TGTGCCAGCAGCCATCCGGGCGGCGGGGGGAGTCAAGAGACCCAGTACTTC,CASSHPGGGGSQETQYF,TRBJ2-5,-,TRBD2,TRBV9
TGTGCAAGTCGCTTAGCGCGCCTAGCGGGAGGGGAAGGCACAAATACGCAGTATTTT,CASRLARLAGGEGTNTQYF,TRBJ2-3,-,-,TRBV12-2
TGTGCCAGCTCAGAAGAGACCCAGTACTTC,CASSEETQYF,TRBJ2-5,-,-,TRBV18
TGTGCCAGCAGCCGTACAGCGATCACCTATGGCTACACCTTC,CASSRTAITYGYTF,TRBJ1-2,few,-,TRBV5-5
TGCGCCAGCAGCTTGGATCGAGCGGGAGGGGGTAGCACCGGGGAGCTGTTTTTT,CASSLDRAGGGSTGELFF,TRBJ2-2,-,TRBD2,TRBV5-1
TGTGCCAGCAGTTTATGGGGGGACCGCCCCTACGAGCAGTACTTC,CASSLWGDRPYEQYF,TRBJ2-7,-,-,TRBV28
TGCGCCAGCAGCTTGGGGGCCGCGGGAGGAGGGGATACGCAGTATTTT,CASSLGAAGGGDTQYF,TRBJ2-3,-,TRBD2,TRBV5-1
TGTGCCAGTCGGAGCGGGGACACAGATACGCAGTATTTT,CASRSGDTDTQYF,TRBJ2-3,few,TRBD2,TRBV7-2
TGTGCCAGCAGGTTCAGCGGGAGGGGCACAGATACGCAGTATTTT,CASRFSGRGTDTQYF,TRBJ2-3,-,TRBD2,TRBV6-6
TGTGCCAGCAGCTTAGGACCGGGTTATAATTCACCCCTCCACTTT,CASSLGPGYNSPLHF,TRBJ1-6,few,-,TRBV7-2
TGTGCCAGCACACCGGGACAGGGGGCGCGAGGGGCCAACGTCCTGACTTTC,CASTPGQGARGANVLTF,TRBJ2-6,-,TRBD1,TRBV18
TGCGCCAGTCGGGACAGGACCTACGAGCAGTACTTC,CASRDRTYEQYF,TRBJ2-7,-,TRBD1,TRBV5-1
TGTGCCAGCAGTTATAACGCGGGGGGTCAGCCCCAGCATTTT,CASSYNAGGQPQHF,TRBJ1-5,-,-,TRBV6-5
TGTGCCAGTAGTATAGGGACAGCAACTAATGAAAAACTGTTTTTT,CASSIGTATNEKLFF,TRBJ1-4,once,-,TRBV19
TGTGCCAGCAGCCCAAACCCCCTAGCAACAGATACGCAGTATTTT,CASSPNPLATDTQYF,TRBJ2-3,-,-,TRBV7-2
TGTGCCAGCAACAGCAGGACAGGGGGGGACAAAAACATTCAGTACTTC,CASNSRTGGDKNIQYF,TRBJ2-4,-,TRBD1,TRBV25-1